The source of this TCR beta chain is a study of shared clonotypes between healthy human individuals. The CDR3 consists of 12 residues. The protocol was immunoSEQ multiplex PCR, while the TCRdb copy is restricted to in-frame clones and leaves out a portion. The data show 2 million to 2.5 million clones, around 95% seen once. General observations from the study: Estimated richness was generally greater in naive than memory subsets.

As concerns this clone: Antigen unknown.

Donors had no recently reported acute infections or vaccinations and were HIV-negative. The V gene is TRBV1, the J gene TRBJ1-1. TRBV1 is annotated as a pseudogene. The specimen was naive CD4+ T cells sorted from blood. Subset specified: CD45RA+ positively selected. This receptor was identified in a man younger than 35 in good health. The DNA for the CDR3 is TGCACCAGCAGCCAACTGTGCACTGAAGCTTTCTTT. Its protein product is CTSSQLCTEAFF.